The clone carrying this T cell receptor (beta chain) was seen more than once but under ten times. V was clipped by 4 bases and J by 2 bases; unmatched bases: 14. This CDR3 is 19 amino acids long. Only in-frame clones appear in the TCRdb table, and some are missing; sequencing was by immunoSEQ multiplex PCR. The data show some 120,000 clones, with roughly 91% seen just once and more than 9.5% held by the top ten. The sample is drawn from a study of T cell responses to AZD1222 COVID-19 vaccine. Source: peripheral blood, taken on day 0 of MenACWY control vaccination. The V and J genes are TRBV23-1 and TRBJ2-7, with TRBD2 identical over 13 bases. TRBV23-1 is filed as an ORF, its function uncertain. This sequence was found in an adult in good health. Here the CDR3 DNA reads TGCGCCAGCAGTCCCCAAATTCCAGGGACTAGCGGGACCACCTACGAGCAGTACTTC. Its protein is CASSPQIPGTSGTTYEQYF.